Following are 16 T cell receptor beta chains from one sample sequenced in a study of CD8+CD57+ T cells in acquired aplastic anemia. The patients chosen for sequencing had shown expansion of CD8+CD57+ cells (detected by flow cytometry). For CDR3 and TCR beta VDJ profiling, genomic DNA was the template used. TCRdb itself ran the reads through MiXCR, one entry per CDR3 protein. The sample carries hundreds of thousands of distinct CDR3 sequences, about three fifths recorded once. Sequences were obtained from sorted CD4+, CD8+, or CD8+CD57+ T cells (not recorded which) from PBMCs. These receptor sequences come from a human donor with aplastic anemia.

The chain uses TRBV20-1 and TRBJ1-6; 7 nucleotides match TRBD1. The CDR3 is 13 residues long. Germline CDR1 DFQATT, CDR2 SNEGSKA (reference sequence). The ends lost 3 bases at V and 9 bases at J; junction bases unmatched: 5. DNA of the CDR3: TGCAGTGCTAGTGGCCCAGGGGGTTCACCCCTCCACTTT. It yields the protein CSASGPGGSPLHF.

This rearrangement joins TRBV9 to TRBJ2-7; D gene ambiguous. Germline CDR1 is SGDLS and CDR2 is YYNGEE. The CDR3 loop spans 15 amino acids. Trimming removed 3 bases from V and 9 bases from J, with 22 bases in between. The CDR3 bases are TGTGCCAGCAGCGCGTCCCTGTCTGGTCGGTCGGGGCAGTACTTC. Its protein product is CASSASLSGRSGQYF.

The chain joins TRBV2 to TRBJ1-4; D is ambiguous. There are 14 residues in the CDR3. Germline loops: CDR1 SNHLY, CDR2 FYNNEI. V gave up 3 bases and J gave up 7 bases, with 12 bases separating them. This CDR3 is CASSDWESGEKLFF. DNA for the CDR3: TGTGCCAGCAGTGATTGGGAGTCAGGTGAAAAACTGTTTTTT.

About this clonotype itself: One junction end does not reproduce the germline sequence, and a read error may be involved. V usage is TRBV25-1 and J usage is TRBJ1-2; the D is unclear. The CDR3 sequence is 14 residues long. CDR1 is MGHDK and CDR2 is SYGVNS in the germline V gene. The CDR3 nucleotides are TGTGCCAGCAGTGAGGTGGACGGAACCGGTGTACATGCCTTC. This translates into CASSEVDGTGVHAF.

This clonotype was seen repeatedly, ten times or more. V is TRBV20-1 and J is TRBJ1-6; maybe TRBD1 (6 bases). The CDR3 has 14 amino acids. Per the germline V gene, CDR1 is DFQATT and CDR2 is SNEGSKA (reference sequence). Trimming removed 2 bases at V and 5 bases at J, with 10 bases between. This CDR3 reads CSARRDIHNSPLHF. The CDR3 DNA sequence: TGCAGTGCTAGACGGGACATCCATAATTCACCCCTCCACTTT.

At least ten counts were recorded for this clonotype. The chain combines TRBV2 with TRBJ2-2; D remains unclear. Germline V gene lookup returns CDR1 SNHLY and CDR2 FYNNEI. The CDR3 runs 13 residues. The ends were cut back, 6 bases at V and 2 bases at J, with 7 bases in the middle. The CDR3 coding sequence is TGTGCCAGCAGCTCAGAAAACACCGGGGAGCTGTTTTTT. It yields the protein CASSSENTGELFF.

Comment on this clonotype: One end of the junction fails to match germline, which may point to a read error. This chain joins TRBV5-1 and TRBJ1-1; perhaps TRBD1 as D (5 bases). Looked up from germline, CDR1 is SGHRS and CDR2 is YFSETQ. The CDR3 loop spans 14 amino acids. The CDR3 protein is CASRRTGGVAEAFF. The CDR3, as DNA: TGTGCCAGCAGGCGGACGGGGGGGGTCGCTGAAGCTTTCTTT. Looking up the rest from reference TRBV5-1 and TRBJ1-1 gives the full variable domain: KAGVTQTPRYLIKTRGQQVTLSCSPISGHRSVSWYQQTPGQGLQFLFEYFSETQRNKGNFPGRFSGRQFSNSRSEMNVSTLELGDSALYLCASRRTGGVAEAFFGQGTRLTVV.

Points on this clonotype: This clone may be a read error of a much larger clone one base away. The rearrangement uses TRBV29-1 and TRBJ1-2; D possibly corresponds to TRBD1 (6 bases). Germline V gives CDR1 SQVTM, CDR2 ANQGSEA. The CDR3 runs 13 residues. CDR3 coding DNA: TGCGGCGTTGTCCGACAGGACGTCTATGGCTACGCCTTC. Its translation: CGVVRQDVYGYAF.

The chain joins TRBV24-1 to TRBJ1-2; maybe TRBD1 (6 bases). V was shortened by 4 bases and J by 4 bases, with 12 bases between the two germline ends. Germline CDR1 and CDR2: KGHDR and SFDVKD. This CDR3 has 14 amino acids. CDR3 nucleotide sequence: TGTGCCACCAGTGAAGCAGGGGACGGCTATGGCTACACCTTC. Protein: CATSEAGDGYGYTF.

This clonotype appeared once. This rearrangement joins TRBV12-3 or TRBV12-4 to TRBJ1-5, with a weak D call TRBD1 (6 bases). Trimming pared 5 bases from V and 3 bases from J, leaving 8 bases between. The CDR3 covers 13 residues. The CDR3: CASSTGFNQPQHF. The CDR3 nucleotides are TGTGCCAGCAGTACAGGGTTCAATCAGCCCCAGCATTTT.

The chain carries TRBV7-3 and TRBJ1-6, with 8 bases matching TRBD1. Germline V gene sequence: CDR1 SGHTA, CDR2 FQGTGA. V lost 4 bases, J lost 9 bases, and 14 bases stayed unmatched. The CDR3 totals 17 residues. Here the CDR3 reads CASSYGWVGTGVSPLHF. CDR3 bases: TGTGCCAGCAGCTACGGGTGGGTAGGGACAGGAGTTTCACCCCTCCACTTT.

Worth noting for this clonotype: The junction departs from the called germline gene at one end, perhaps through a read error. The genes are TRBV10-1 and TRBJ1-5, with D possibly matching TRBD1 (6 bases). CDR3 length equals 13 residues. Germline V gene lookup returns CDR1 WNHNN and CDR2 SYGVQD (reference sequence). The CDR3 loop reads CASSPTGCKPRHF. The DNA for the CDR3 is TGCGCCAGCAGCCCTACAGGGTGTAAGCCCCGGCATTTT.

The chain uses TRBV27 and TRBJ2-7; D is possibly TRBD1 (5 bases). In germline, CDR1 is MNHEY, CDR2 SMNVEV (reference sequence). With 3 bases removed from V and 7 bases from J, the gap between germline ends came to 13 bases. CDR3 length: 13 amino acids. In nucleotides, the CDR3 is TGTGCCAGCAGTTTCTACTCCCGGACAGAGCAGTACTTC. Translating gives CASSFYSRTEQYF.

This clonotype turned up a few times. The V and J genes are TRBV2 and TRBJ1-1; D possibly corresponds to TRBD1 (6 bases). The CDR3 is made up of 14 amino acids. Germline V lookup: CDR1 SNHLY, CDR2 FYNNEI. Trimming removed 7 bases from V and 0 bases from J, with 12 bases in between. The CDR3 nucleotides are TGTGCCAGCATAATGAGGGGGATGAACACTGAAGCTTTCTTT. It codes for CASIMRGMNTEAFF.

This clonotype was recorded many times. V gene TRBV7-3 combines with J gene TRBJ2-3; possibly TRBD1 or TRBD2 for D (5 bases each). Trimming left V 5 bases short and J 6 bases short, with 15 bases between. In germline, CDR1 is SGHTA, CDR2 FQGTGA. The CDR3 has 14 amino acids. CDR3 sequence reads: CASSVGRLPDTQYF. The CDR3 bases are TGTGCCAGCAGCGTGGGACGCCTGCCCGATACGCAGTATTTT.

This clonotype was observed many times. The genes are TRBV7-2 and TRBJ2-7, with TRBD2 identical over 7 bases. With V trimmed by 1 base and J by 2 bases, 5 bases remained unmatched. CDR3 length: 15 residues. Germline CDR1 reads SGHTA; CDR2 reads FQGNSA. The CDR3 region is CASSLGRRGTYEQYF. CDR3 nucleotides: TGTGCCAGCAGCTTAGGGCGGCGGGGGACCTACGAGCAGTACTTC.